This passage covers 15 T cell receptor beta chains from one sample sequenced in a study of shared clonotypes between healthy human individuals (dated by TCRdb to between 2020 and 2021). The library was generated by the immunoSEQ multiplex PCR assay. Drawn from immuneACCESS, this table holds only the in-frame rearrangements with V and J called that TCRdb kept. Clones are partly lost; checked studies trace under half to an unresolved V gene and leave the rest unexplained. This sample holds under 2,500,000 clones; around 95% were observed only once. Clones ranked in the top ten supply approximately 0.13% of the sample. Sequencing was done on a sample of naive CD4+ T cells sorted from blood. In the paper's terms, the cell subset or site label means: CD45RA+ positively selected. The receptors shown here come from a man aged 18 to 35 in good health.

As concerns this clone: Other nucleotide sequences from this sample produce the same CDR3. V and J are TRBV6-1 and TRBJ1-6; a weak D match, TRBD1 (5 bases). Germline lookup yields CDR1 MNHNS and CDR2 SASEGT. With 6 bases removed from V and 4 bases from J, the gap between germline ends came to 10 bases. The CDR3 runs 14 residues. This CDR3 is CASSETGYNSPLHF. CDR3 DNA sequence: TGTGCCAGCAGCGAAACAGGATATAATTCACCCCTCCACTTT.

The J gene is TRBJ2-1, the V gene TRBV5-1; maybe TRBD2 (6 bases). Germline V gene lookup returns CDR1 SGHRS and CDR2 YFSETQ. This CDR3 has 15 amino acids. V dropped 0 bases and J dropped 4 bases, with 11 bases sitting between them. The CDR3 is CASSLDLAYYNEQFF. As DNA, the CDR3 is TGCGCCAGCAGCTTGGACCTAGCGTATTACAATGAGCAGTTCTTC. The entire variable domain, with the rest obtained from reference TRBV5-1 and TRBJ2-1, is as follows: KAGVTQTPRYLIKTRGQQVTLSCSPISGHRSVSWYQQTPGQGLQFLFEYFSETQRNKGNFPGRFSGRQFSNSRSEMNVSTLELGDSALYLCASSLDLAYYNEQFFGPGTRLTVL.

The chain joins TRBV10-1 to TRBJ2-1, with D unresolved. Germline V gives CDR1 WNHNN, CDR2 SYGVQD (reference sequence). The CDR3 has 15 amino acids. Trimming pared 3 bases from V and 5 bases from J, leaving 14 bases between. The CDR3 bases are TGCGCCAGCAGTGACCAAAAGCGAGCTAACAATGAGCAGTTCTTC. It translates to CASSDQKRANNEQFF.

The chain recombines TRBV19 with TRBJ1-2; D ambiguous. Germline V gene lookup returns CDR1 LNHDA and CDR2 SQIVND (reference sequence). The CDR3 contains 13 residues. V gave up 6 bases and J gave up 4 bases, with 12 bases separating them. The CDR3 sequence: CASSKGPGYGYTF. CDR3 nucleotide sequence: TGTGCCAGTAGCAAAGGGCCGGGCTATGGCTACACCTTC. Drawing the rest from reference TRBV19 and TRBJ1-2, the complete variable domain is DGGITQSPKYLFRKEGQNVTLSCEQNLNHDAMYWYRQDPGQGLRLIYYSQIVNDFQKGDIAEGYSVSREKKESFPLTVTSAQKNPTAFYLCASSKGPGYGYTFGSGTRLTVV.

The chain has TRBV14 and TRBJ2-1, with D possibly being TRBD1 (6 bases). The V end lost 4 bases, the J end lost 3 bases, and 16 bases lay between the germline ends. The germline V gene has CDR1 SGHDN and CDR2 FVKESK. The CDR3 is made up of 16 amino acids. This CDR3 is CASSPFPGHYYNEQFF. The CDR3 bases are TGTGCCAGCAGCCCCTTTCCGGGACACTACTACAATGAGCAGTTCTTC.

The chain uses TRBV25-1 and TRBJ2-2; 11 nucleotides match TRBD2. J gave up 6 bases and V 4 bases, and 7 bases lay outside the gene matches. This CDR3 region has 16 residues. Per germline, CDR1 MGHDK and CDR2 SYGVNS. This chain's CDR3 is CASSVSGTSGAGELFF. The CDR3 DNA follows: TGTGCCAGCAGTGTTTCCGGGACTAGCGGTGCCGGGGAGCTGTTTTTT.

V usage is TRBV14 and J usage is TRBJ2-3, with TRBD1 identical over 8 bases. CDR1 and CDR2 from the germline V gene are SGHDN and FVKESK. The CDR3 length is 14 residues. The trim removed 5 bases at V and 2 bases at J, leaving 3 bases unmatched. The CDR3 coding sequence is TGTGCCAGCAGCAAGACAGGGGTCACAGATACGCAGTATTTT. Amino acid sequence: CASSKTGVTDTQYF.

V is TRBV30 and J is TRBJ1-4; 8 nucleotides align to TRBD1. The germline CDR1 and CDR2 sequences are GTSNPN and SVGIG (reference sequence). J lost 8 bases, V lost 2 bases, and 10 bases had no gene match. The CDR3 extends over 15 amino acids. The CDR3 DNA is TGTGCCTGGAGTCAGACAACAGGGGGAGGCGAAAAACTGTTTTTT. It codes for CAWSQTTGGGEKLFF.

This chain links TRBV6-1 with TRBJ2-7; no reliable D call. Looked up from germline, CDR1 is MNHNS and CDR2 is SASEGT. V shed 4 bases and J shed 2 bases, with 9 bases lying between them. CDR3 size: 13 residues. CDR3 bases: TGTGCCAGCAGTGGGACGCCGACCTACGAGCAGTACTTC. Translation: CASSGTPTYEQYF.

The CDR3 coding sequence is TGTGCCAGCAGTGAATTGGGGACTTGGGGTATCTACGAGCAGTACTTC. The encoded protein is CASSELGTWGIYEQYF. The rearrangement links TRBV2 to TRBJ2-7, with D possibly TRBD2 on 6 matching bases. Trimming cost V 2 bases and J 3 bases, with 17 bases left between them. The germline V gene has CDR1 SNHLY and CDR2 FYNNEI. This CDR3 is 16 amino acids long.

This rearrangement joins TRBV29-1 to TRBJ2-5; 8 bases line up with TRBD1. CDR3 length: 12 residues. Germline V lookup: CDR1 SQVTM, CDR2 ANQGSEA. Trimming cost V 3 bases and J 4 bases; bases outside gene matches: 1. DNA for the CDR3: TGCAGCGTTGACAGGGGGCGAGAGACCCAGTACTTC. Translation: CSVDRGRETQYF.

V and J are TRBV4-1 and TRBJ2-7; D not certain. The V gene lost 4 bases and the J gene lost 2 bases, with 12 bases spanning the gap. The germline gives CDR1 MGHRA, CDR2 YSYEKL. This CDR3 contains 14 residues. The CDR3 reads CASSPFHGPYEQYF. The CDR3 DNA reads TGCGCCAGCAGCCCATTTCATGGCCCCTACGAGCAGTACTTC.

This sequence joins TRBV2 and TRBJ1-2; 7 bases are shared with TRBD1. CDR3 length equals 15 residues. CDR1 is SNHLY, CDR2 FYNNEI, per germline. J gave up 4 bases and V 0 bases, and 5 bases lay outside the gene matches. In DNA form, the CDR3 reads TGTGCCAGCAGTGAAGCAGGGGGCGCCGGCTATGGCTACACCTTC. Translation: CASSEAGGAGYGYTF.

The chain uses TRBV29-1 and TRBJ2-5, with 7 bases identical to TRBD2. Germline assignment: CDR1 SQVTM and CDR2 ANQGSEA. The junction had 7 bases not matched to a gene; V was cut back by 2 bases and J by 4 bases. This CDR3 is built from 14 residues. The CDR3 spells CSVEPRLAAETQYF. The CDR3 DNA is TGCAGCGTTGAACCTAGACTAGCAGCAGAGACCCAGTACTTC.

The CDR3 DNA is TGTGCCTGGAGGACCATCCCTAGCGGGAGGACAGATACGCAGTATTTT. Encoded protein: CAWRTIPSGRTDTQYF. This chain uses TRBV30 with TRBJ2-3, with 11 bases fitting TRBD2. After removal of 3 bases from V and 3 bases from J, the junction contained 8 bases not matched to a gene. In germline, CDR1 is GTSNPN, CDR2 SVGIG (reference sequence). The CDR3 extends over 16 amino acids.